Given below is one TCR beta chain in context. Its antigen is not known. These data belong to a study of monozygotic twins with cystic fibrosis. Study-level background: Libraries were built from 2.5 to 3.5 micrograms of fragmented DNA using around 16 PCR cycles.

Measured with immunoSEQ multiplex PCR; TCRdb has only the in-frame clones, and not every one. This sample yields some 15,000 clones, of which about 85% are seen a single time; 0.85% to 1.2% belongs to the top ten. The germline CDR1 and CDR2 sequences are SGHDN and FVKESK. V lost 2 bases, J lost 0 bases, and 8 bases lay in between. CDR3 length: 14 residues. Study results and limitations: Monozygotic CF twins shared more identical nucleotide clonotypes than unrelated patients. The repertoire was suggested to be naive-dominated, clonality median 0.0095. Co-twins had the most similar V usage for 13 of 16 pairs, J for 8.

The source material was blood. The V gene is TRBV14, the J gene TRBJ2-7; D might be TRBD1 (6 bases). This TCR was recovered from a boy aged 5-17 years with cystic fibrosis. CDR3 coding DNA: TGTGCCAGCAGCCAACAGGGGATCTCCTACGAGCAGTACTTC. Translated: CASSQQGISYEQYF.